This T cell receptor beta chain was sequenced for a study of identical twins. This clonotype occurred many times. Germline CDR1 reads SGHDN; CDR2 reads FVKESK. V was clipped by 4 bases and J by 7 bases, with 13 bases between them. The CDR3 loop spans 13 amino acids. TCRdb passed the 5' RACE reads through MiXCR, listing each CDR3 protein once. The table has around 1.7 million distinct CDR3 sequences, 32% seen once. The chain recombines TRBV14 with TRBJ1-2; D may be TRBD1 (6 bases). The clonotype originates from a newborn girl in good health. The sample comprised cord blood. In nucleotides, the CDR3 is TGTGCCAGCAGCCCAAAGCACAGGGTTGGCTACACCTTC. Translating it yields CASSPKHRVGYTF.